The 31 T cell receptor beta chains below were found in one sample sequenced in a study of OX40 agonist ivuxolimab in advanced cancers. Produced via immunoSEQ multiplex PCR; TCRdb's table is partial and in-frame only. The repertoire holds 100,000 or so clones, with 65% to 90% as singletons. The starting material was CD4+ or CD8+ T cells sorted from blood, obtained in a trial of the OX40 agonist ivuxolimab. These TCRs come from an adult with an advanced solid tumor such as melanoma, head and neck, liver or kidney cancer.

V is TRBV6-5 and J is TRBJ1-2, with D tentatively TRBD1 (6 bases). The germline V and J ends were trimmed by 6 bases and 2 bases, with 10 bases remaining between them. CDR3 length equals 13 residues. Germline values: CDR1 MNHEY, CDR2 SVGAGI. CDR3 residues: CASSRGQNYGYTF. The CDR3 DNA reads as TGTGCCAGCAGCCGCGGACAGAACTATGGCTACACCTTC.

A single count supports this clone. This sequence joins TRBV13 and TRBJ1-1, with D possibly TRBD1 on 6 matching bases. CDR1 and CDR2 (germline): PRHDT, FYEKMQ (reference sequence). Trimming took off 6 bases at V and 0 bases at J, with 20 bases between the two ends. The CDR3 totals 17 residues. Written as DNA, the CDR3 is TGTGCCAGCAGAGAGGGGGGGATGCGGGAGATGAACACTGAAGCTTTCTTT. Amino acids: CASREGGMREMNTEAFF.

The chain links TRBV7-3 to TRBJ2-1; D could derive from TRBD1 or TRBD2 (5 bases each). The CDR3 has 17 amino acids. Trimming removed 5 bases from V and 0 bases from J, with 17 bases in between. The V gene's germline CDR1 is SGHTA and CDR2 FQGTGA. CDR3 loop: CASSRGKGVSSYNEQFF. In DNA form, the CDR3 reads TGTGCCAGCAGCCGGGGAAAAGGGGTAAGCTCCTACAATGAGCAGTTCTTC.

The CDR3 loop is CASSSASDNVTQYF. CDR3 nucleotide sequence: TGTGCCAGCAGTTCAGCTAGCGACAACGTGACCCAGTACTTC. This rearrangement joins TRBV28 to TRBJ2-5; maybe TRBD2 (6 bases). CDR1 is MDHEN, CDR2 SYDVKM, per germline. V lost 4 bases and J lost 7, with 16 bases in between. The CDR3 has 14 amino acids.

The V gene is TRBV30, the J gene TRBJ2-1; 8 bases align to TRBD1. Trimming removed 4 bases from V and 2 bases from J; junction bases left unmatched: 7. This CDR3 contains 15 residues. Germline V gene data show CDR1 as GTSNPN and CDR2 as SVGIG (reference sequence). The CDR3 nucleotides read TGTGCCTGGACCTTGCCGGGACAGGCCTACAATGAGCAGTTCTTC. This encodes CAWTLPGQAYNEQFF.

The chain couples TRBV7-6 to TRBJ1-1; no clear D gene. This CDR3 region has 13 residues. From germline, CDR1 is SGHVS and CDR2 FNYEAQ. V was shortened by 3 bases and J by 1 base, with 6 bases between the two germline ends. The CDR3 sequence is CASSFQRNTEAFF. In nucleotides, the CDR3 is TGTGCCAGCAGCTTCCAAAGGAACACTGAAGCTTTCTTT. The whole variable domain, filled in from reference TRBV7-6 and TRBJ1-1, reads GAGVSQSPRYKVTKRGQDVALRCDPISGHVSLYWYRQALGQGPEFLTYFNYEAQQDKSGLPNDRFSAERPEGSISTLTIQRTEQRDSAMYRCASSFQRNTEAFFGQGTRLTVV.

This chain uses TRBV29-1 with TRBJ2-3; no definite D call. The length of the CDR3 is 12 residues. Germline-derived CDR1 and CDR2 are SQVTM and ANQGSEA. DNA of the CDR3: TGCTCGGCCGTAGGTGTGACAGATACGCAGTATTTT. As protein: CSAVGVTDTQYF.

This clone appeared once. The chain carries TRBV12-5 and TRBJ2-1, with 9 positions matching TRBD1. CDR1 is LGHNT and CDR2 is FRNRAP in the germline V gene. Trimming removed 5 bases from V and 3 bases from J; junction bases left unmatched: 8. CDR3 size: 16 residues. In nucleotides, the CDR3 is TGTGCTAGTGGTGCAAACCCGGGACAGGGCTACAATGAGCAGTTCTTC. Encoded protein: CASGANPGQGYNEQFF.

The chain has TRBV27 and TRBJ2-5, with D hard to call. Trimming stripped 8 bases from V and 5 bases from J, with 21 bases between. The germline CDR1 and CDR2 sequences are MNHEY and SMNVEV (reference sequence). The CDR3 covers 15 residues. The CDR3 region is CASRPLGGGRETQYF. CDR3 coding DNA: TGTGCCAGCCGCCCCTTAGGCGGTGGGCGGGAGACCCAGTACTTC.

V usage is TRBV5-1 and J usage is TRBJ2-2; D possibly corresponds to TRBD1 (6 bases). Trimming removed 3 bases from V and 5 bases from J, with 11 bases in between. Looked up from germline, CDR1 is SGHRS and CDR2 is YFSETQ. CDR3 size: 14 residues. CDR3 region: CASSWAQGTGELFF. The CDR3 bases are TGCGCCAGCAGCTGGGCCCAGGGGACCGGGGAGCTGTTTTTT.

The V and J genes are TRBV6-5 and TRBJ2-1; D unclear. Germline V gene lookup returns CDR1 MNHEY and CDR2 SVGAGI. This CDR3 contains 15 residues. With 6 bases removed from V and 0 bases from J, the gap between germline ends came to 12 bases. CDR3 residues: CASSPMESSYNEQFF. DNA for the CDR3: TGTGCCAGCAGCCCGATGGAAAGCTCCTACAATGAGCAGTTCTTC.

The chain joins TRBV18 to TRBJ2-6; D perhaps matches TRBD2 (6 bases). The length of the CDR3 is 16 residues. CDR1 is KGHSH, CDR2 LQKENI, per germline. The V end lost 6 bases, the J end lost 4 bases, and 16 bases lay between the germline ends. The CDR3 reads CASSDPGGTGANVLTF. The DNA for the CDR3 is TGTGCCAGCTCGGACCCGGGCGGGACCGGGGCCAACGTCCTGACTTTC.

Only a few counts were recorded for this clone. This CDR3 is CASSKGTSRGETQYF. CDR3 in DNA: TGTGCCAGCAGCAAAGGGACTAGCAGAGGAGAGACCCAGTACTTC. The chain couples TRBV7-2 to TRBJ2-5; 9 nucleotides line up with TRBD2. J gave up 4 bases and V 5 bases, and 8 bases lay outside the gene matches. This CDR3 is built from 15 residues. Looked up from germline, CDR1 is SGHTA and CDR2 is FQGNSA.

V usage is TRBV5-6 and J usage is TRBJ2-5; 8 bases are shared with TRBD1. The CDR3 loop spans 14 amino acids. Germline V gene lookup returns CDR1 SGHDT and CDR2 YYEEEE. Trimming removed 5 bases from V and 3 bases from J; junction bases left unmatched: 6. The CDR3 DNA is TGTGCCAGCAGAGGACAGGGTAGGGAAGAGACCCAGTACTTC. Protein product: CASRGQGREETQYF. The full variable domain, rest sourced from reference TRBV5-6 and TRBJ2-5, is DAGVTQSPTHLIKTRGQQVTLRCSPKSGHDTVSWYQQALGQGPQFIFQYYEEEERQRGNFPDRFSGHQFPNYSSELNVNALLLGDSALYLCASRGQGREETQYFGPGTRLLVL.

This clone was counted a few times. This chain uses TRBV29-1 with TRBJ2-3, with 7 bases matching TRBD2. The ends lost 7 bases at V and 2 bases at J; junction bases unmatched: 6. Germline assignment: CDR1 SQVTM and CDR2 ANQGSEA. CDR3 length: 13 residues. DNA for the CDR3: TGCAGCGGGAGGGGAGGGGCCACAGATACGCAGTATTTT. Encoded protein: CSGRGGATDTQYF.

V and J are TRBV2 and TRBJ2-5; D ambiguous. Trimming took 4 bases from V and 2 from J, leaving 5 bases between them. The CDR3 has 12 residues. CDR1 is SNHLY and CDR2 is FYNNEI in the germline V gene. CDR3 sequence (DNA): TGTGCCAGCAGTGCAGTGCAAGAGACCCAGTACTTC. The encoded protein is CASSAVQETQYF.

The chain recombines TRBV7-8 with TRBJ2-7; 8 nucleotides align to TRBD2. The junction had 17 bases not matched to a gene; V was cut back by 8 bases and J by 2 bases. Germline CDR1 SGHVS, CDR2 FQNEAQ. The CDR3 has 17 residues. The CDR3 sequence is CASRIDLPREGTYEQYF. CDR3 sequence (DNA): TGTGCCAGCCGCATCGATCTCCCCCGGGAGGGCACCTACGAGCAGTACTTC.

This chain uses TRBV29-1 with TRBJ1-3, with unresolved D. V shed 0 bases and J shed 0 bases, with 6 bases lying between them. CDR3 length: 14 residues. CDR1 and CDR2 from the germline V gene are SQVTM and ANQGSEA. The CDR3 nucleotides read TGCAGCGTTGAAGACAGAACCTCTGGAAACACCATATATTTT. Its translation is CSVEDRTSGNTIYF.

The chain recombines TRBV7-6 with TRBJ2-5; D unresolved. Germline CDR1 and CDR2: SGHVS and FNYEAQ. This CDR3 spans 12 amino acids. V lost 1 base, J lost 5 bases, and 5 bases lay in between. CDR3 DNA: TGTGCCAGCAGCTTAGGTCGGGAGACCCAGTACTTC. It encodes CASSLGRETQYF.

This clone was seen a few times. The V gene is TRBV19, the J gene TRBJ1-5, with unresolved D. The germline CDR1 and CDR2 sequences are LNHDA and SQIVND (reference sequence). The CDR3 covers 14 residues. Trimming pared 5 bases from V and 0 bases from J, leaving 8 bases between. CDR3 bases: TGTGCCAGTAGTGCCTCGAATAGCAATCAGCCCCAGCATTTT. It is translated as CASSASNSNQPQHF.

This CDR3 reads CASTWGGDTQYF. The CDR3 DNA reads TGTGCCAGCACATGGGGTGGAGATACGCAGTATTTT. The chain links TRBV7-9 to TRBJ2-3, with D hard to call. The CDR3 length is 12 residues. The V gene's germline CDR1 is SEHNR and CDR2 FQNEAQ (reference sequence). The V and J ends lost 7 bases and 5 bases respectively, with 10 bases between them.

This chain uses TRBV7-9 with TRBJ2-1, with a tentative D call TRBD2 (5 bases). Trimming stripped 0 bases from V and 4 bases from J, with 10 bases between. This CDR3 is built from 15 residues. Germline CDR1 reads SEHNR; CDR2 reads FQNEAQ (reference sequence). CDR3: CASSLAGEEYNEQFF. DNA for the CDR3: TGTGCCAGCAGCTTAGCGGGAGAGGAGTACAATGAGCAGTTCTTC.

This chain connects TRBV19 to TRBJ2-7, with TRBD2 identical over 7 bases. J was trimmed by 3 bases and V by 4 bases; bases with no gene match: 9. Germline V CDR1 and CDR2: LNHDA, SQIVND (reference sequence). This CDR3 comprises 15 residues. CDR3 coding DNA: TGTGCCAGTAGTACAAGAGCGGGGAGAGGCTACGAGCAGTACTTC. This translates into CASSTRAGRGYEQYF.

J is TRBJ2-3 and V is TRBV19, with TRBD2 identical over 12 bases. V shed 8 bases, J shed 1 base, and the junction held 4 bases outside the gene matches. This CDR3 has 15 amino acids. The germline CDR1 and CDR2 sequences are LNHDA and SQIVND (reference sequence). Here the CDR3 reads CASRRLAGGTDTQYF. CDR3 in DNA: TGTGCCAGTCGGAGACTAGCGGGAGGCACAGATACGCAGTATTTT.

This clone was recorded once. This rearrangement joins TRBV7-9 to TRBJ2-2, with D possibly TRBD2 on 7 matching bases. With 0 bases removed from V and 4 bases from J, the gap between germline ends came to 9 bases. Germline CDR1 and CDR2: SEHNR and FQNEAQ (reference sequence). The CDR3 is made up of 15 amino acids. Here the CDR3 reads CASSLAAGATGELFF. The CDR3 region has the DNA TGTGCCAGCAGCTTAGCGGCGGGGGCCACCGGGGAGCTGTTTTTT.

This chain joins TRBV19 and TRBJ2-3, with 8 bases fitting TRBD2. CDR3 length: 16 amino acids. In germline, CDR1 is LNHDA, CDR2 SQIVND (reference sequence). Unmatched junction bases numbered 14, after V lost 10 bases and J lost 2 bases. The CDR3 loop is CATPRWLAGNTDTQYF. Here the CDR3 DNA reads TGTGCCACTCCCCGGTGGCTAGCGGGCAACACAGATACGCAGTATTTT.

This chain uses TRBV7-9 with TRBJ1-3; no definite D call. Between the trimmed V and J ends, which lost 4 bases and 4 bases, there was a span of 11 bases. CDR3 length: 14 residues. CDR1 is SEHNR and CDR2 is FQNEAQ in the germline V gene (reference sequence). The CDR3 DNA is TGTGCCAGCAGCTCCGGCCCGCCCGGAAACACCATATATTTT. Residues: CASSSGPPGNTIYF.

This clone turned up a few times. The V call is TRBV11-3, the J call TRBJ2-7, with 11 bases that match TRBD2. Germline V gene sequence: CDR1 SGHNT, CDR2 YENEEA. Losses at the gene ends were 5 bases for V and 2 bases for J; bases not matched to a gene: 8. The CDR3 consists of 16 residues. The CDR3 region has the DNA TGTGCCAGCAGCCCCGATGGGACTAGCGGAACCTACGAGCAGTACTTC. This encodes CASSPDGTSGTYEQYF.

In its sample, this clone was seen a few times. V gene TRBV11-3 combines with J gene TRBJ2-7, with D maybe TRBD2 (7 bases). The CDR3 has 17 residues. The V end was cut by 2 bases, the J end by 0 bases, with 17 bases between. The germline V gene has CDR1 SGHNT and CDR2 YENEEA. This chain's CDR3 is CASSLRGSSGDSYEQYF. The DNA for the CDR3 is TGTGCCAGCAGCTTAAGGGGGTCTAGCGGAGACTCCTACGAGCAGTACTTC.

This rearrangement joins TRBV7-6 to TRBJ2-2, with unresolved D. The CDR3 spans 14 residues. Germline CDR1 reads SGHVS; CDR2 reads FNYEAQ. Trimming removed 5 bases from V and 0 bases from J, with 7 bases in between. CDR3 DNA: TGTGCCAGCAGCCTAAGAGCGAACACCGGGGAGCTGTTTTTT. Protein sequence: CASSLRANTGELFF.

The V gene is TRBV6-1, the J gene TRBJ2-2, with TRBD1 as a possible D gene (5 bases). Trimming removed 2 bases at V and 6 bases at J, with 10 bases between. The CDR3 runs 14 residues. Germline CDR1 and CDR2: MNHNS and SASEGT. CDR3 sequence: CASSEQWGAGELFF. DNA of the CDR3: TGTGCCAGCAGTGAACAGTGGGGCGCCGGGGAGCTGTTTTTT.